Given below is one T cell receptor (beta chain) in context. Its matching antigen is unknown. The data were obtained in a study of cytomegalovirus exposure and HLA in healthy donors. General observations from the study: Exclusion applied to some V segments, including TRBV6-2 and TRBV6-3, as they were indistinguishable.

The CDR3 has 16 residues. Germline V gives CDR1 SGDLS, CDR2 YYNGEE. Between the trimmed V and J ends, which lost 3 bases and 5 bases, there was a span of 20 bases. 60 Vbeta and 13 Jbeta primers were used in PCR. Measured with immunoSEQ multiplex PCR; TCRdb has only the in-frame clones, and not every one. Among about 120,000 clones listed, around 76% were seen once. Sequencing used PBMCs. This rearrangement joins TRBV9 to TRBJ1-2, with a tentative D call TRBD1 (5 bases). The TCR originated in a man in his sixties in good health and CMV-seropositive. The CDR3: CASSGGQDKVWYGYTF. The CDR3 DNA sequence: TGTGCCAGCAGCGGTGGCCAGGACAAAGTCTGGTATGGCTACACCTTC. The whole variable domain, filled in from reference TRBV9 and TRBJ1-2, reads DSGVTQTPKHLITATGQRVTLRCSPRSGDLSVYWYQQSLDQGLQFLIQYYNGEERAKGNILERFSAQQFPDLHSELNLSSLELGDSALYFCASSGGQDKVWYGYTFGSGTRLTVV.